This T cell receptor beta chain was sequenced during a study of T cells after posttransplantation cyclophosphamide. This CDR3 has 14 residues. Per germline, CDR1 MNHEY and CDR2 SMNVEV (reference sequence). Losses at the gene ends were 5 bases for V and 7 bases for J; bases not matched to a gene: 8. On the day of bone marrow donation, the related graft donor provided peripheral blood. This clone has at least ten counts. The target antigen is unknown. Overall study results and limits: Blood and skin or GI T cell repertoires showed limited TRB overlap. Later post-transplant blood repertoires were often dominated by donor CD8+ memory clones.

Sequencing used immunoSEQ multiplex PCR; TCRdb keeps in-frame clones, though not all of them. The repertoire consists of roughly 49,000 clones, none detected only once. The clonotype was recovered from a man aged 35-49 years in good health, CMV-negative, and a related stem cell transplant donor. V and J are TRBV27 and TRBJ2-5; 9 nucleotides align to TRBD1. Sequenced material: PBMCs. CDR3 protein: CASSMGQGIGTQYF. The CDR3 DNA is TGTGCCAGCAGTATGGGACAGGGAATCGGGACCCAGTACTTC.